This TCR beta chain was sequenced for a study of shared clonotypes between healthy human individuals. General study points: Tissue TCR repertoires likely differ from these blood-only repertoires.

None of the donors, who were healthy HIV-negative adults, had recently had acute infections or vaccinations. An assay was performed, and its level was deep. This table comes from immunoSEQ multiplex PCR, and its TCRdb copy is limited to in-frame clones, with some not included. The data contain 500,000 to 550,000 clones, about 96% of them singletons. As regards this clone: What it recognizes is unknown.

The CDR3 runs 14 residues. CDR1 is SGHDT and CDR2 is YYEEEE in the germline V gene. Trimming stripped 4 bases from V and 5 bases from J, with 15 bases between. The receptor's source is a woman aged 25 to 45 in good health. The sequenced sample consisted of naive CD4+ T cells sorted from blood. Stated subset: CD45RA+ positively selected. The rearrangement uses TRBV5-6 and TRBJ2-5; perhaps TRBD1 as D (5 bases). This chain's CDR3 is CASSPRQHWETQYF. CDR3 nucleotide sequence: TGTGCCAGCAGCCCGCGACAGCATTGGGAGACCCAGTACTTC.